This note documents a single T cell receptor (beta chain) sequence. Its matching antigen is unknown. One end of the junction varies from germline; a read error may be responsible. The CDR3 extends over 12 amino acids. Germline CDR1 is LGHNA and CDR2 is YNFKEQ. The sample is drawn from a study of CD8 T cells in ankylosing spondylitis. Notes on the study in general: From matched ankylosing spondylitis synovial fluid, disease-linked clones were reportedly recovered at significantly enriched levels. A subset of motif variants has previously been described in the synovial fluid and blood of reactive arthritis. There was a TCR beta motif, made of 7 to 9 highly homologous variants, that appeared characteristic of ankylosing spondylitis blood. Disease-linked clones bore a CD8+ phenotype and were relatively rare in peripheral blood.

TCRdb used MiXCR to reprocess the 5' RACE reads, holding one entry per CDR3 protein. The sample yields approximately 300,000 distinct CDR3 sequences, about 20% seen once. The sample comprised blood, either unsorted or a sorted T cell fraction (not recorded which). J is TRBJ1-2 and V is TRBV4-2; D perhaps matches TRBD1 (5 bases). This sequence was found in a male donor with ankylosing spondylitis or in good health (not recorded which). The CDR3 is CASRQVGDGYTF. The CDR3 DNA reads TGTGCCAGCAGGCAAGTTGGGGACGGCTACACCTTC.